These T cell receptor beta chains were read from a single sample in a study of low-dose radiotherapy and immunotherapy resistance in tumors. Using its own MiXCR run on the reads, TCRdb lists one record per CDR3 protein. The sample carries about 30,000 distinct CDR3 sequences, approximately 54% recorded once. The sequenced sample was PBMCs, obtained after low-dose radiotherapy plus immunotherapy. The source is a male donor with gallbladder cancer. CDR3s include the opening cysteine and the closing phenylalanine or tryptophan. D genes are given only for firm matches. Where a row states a size, it is once, few, many or the class of an expanded clone; other rows omit it.

>TRBV5-1|TRBJ2-7|TRBD1|.
CASSSLDRDHEQYF
TGCGCCAGCAGCTCACTGGACAGGGACCACGAGCAGTACTTC
>TRBV7-2|TRBJ2-7|.|many
CASSLVGDEQYF
TGTGCCAGCAGCTTAGTGGGGGACGAGCAGTACTTC
>TRBV5-3|TRBJ2-7|TRBD1|.
CARSDDRESYEQYF
TGTGCCAGAAGCGATGACAGGGAATCCTACGAGCAGTACTTC
>TRBV28|TRBJ1-3|.|.
CASSSRRGSSGNTIYF
TGTGCCAGCAGTTCCCGACGGGGCAGCTCTGGAAACACCATATATTTT
>TRBV4-1|TRBJ2-7|.|many
CASSQLWGHEQYF
TGCGCCAGCAGCCAATTGTGGGGCCACGAGCAGTACTTC
>TRBV27|TRBJ2-1|TRBD1|medium-sized
CASSWGQGHNEQFF
TGTGCCAGCAGTTGGGGACAGGGGCACAATGAGCAGTTCTTC
>TRBV29-1|TRBJ2-7|.|.
CSVEGGTNEQYF
TGCAGCGTTGAAGGAGGGACAAACGAGCAGTACTTC
>TRBV5-1|TRBJ2-1|TRBD2|many
CASGGGALYNEQFF
TGCGCCAGCGGCGGGGGGGCCCTCTACAATGAGCAGTTCTTC
>TRBV5-1|TRBJ2-3|.|.
CASSLGESTDTQYF
TGCGCCAGCAGCTTGGGAGAAAGCACAGATACGCAGTATTTT
>TRBV20-1|TRBJ2-5|.|many
CSALTRAPQETQYF
TGCAGTGCTTTGACACGGGCACCTCAAGAGACCCAGTACTTC
>TRBV12-3/TRBV12-4|TRBJ2-2|.|once
CASSLAGVRGTNTGELFF
TGTGCCAGCAGTTTAGCGGGGGTTCGGGGTACGAACACCGGGGAGCTGTTTTTT
>TRBV12-3/TRBV12-4|TRBJ1-6|TRBD1|many
CASTPGDRDNSPLHF
TGTGCCAGCACCCCGGGGGACAGAGATAATTCACCCCTCCACTTT
>TRBV10-3|TRBJ1-4|.|many
CAISEPTGEKLFF
TGTGCCATCAGTGAGCCGACTGGGGAAAAACTGTTTTTT
>TRBV29-1|TRBJ2-3|.|.
CSVEDSGGRRNTQYF
TGCAGCGTTGAAGATTCGGGGGGCCGGAGGAATACGCAGTATTTT
>TRBV7-2|TRBJ2-5|.|.
CASSLEDRFQETQYF
TGTGCCAGCAGCTTGGAAGACAGGTTTCAAGAGACCCAGTACTTC
>TRBV2|TRBJ2-2|.|.
CASSPDRDTGELFF
TGTGCCAGCAGTCCGGACAGAGACACCGGGGAGCTGTTTTTT
>TRBV7-8|TRBJ2-1|TRBD2|many
CASSPPLRLAGGLGEQFF
TGTGCCAGCAGCCCTCCCCTGAGACTAGCGGGAGGGTTGGGTGAGCAGTTCTTC
>TRBV7-9|TRBJ2-7|.|many
CASSLSVAFTDIPYEQYF
TGTGCCAGCAGCTTATCCGTGGCATTCACAGACATACCCTACGAGCAGTACTTC
>TRBV20-1|TRBJ2-1|.|many
CSARDPLGYNEQFF
TGCAGTGCTAGAGATCCCCTGGGTTACAATGAGCAGTTCTTC
>TRBV18|TRBJ1-3|.|few
CASSPEGPGNTIYF
TGTGCCAGCTCACCGGAGGGGCCAGGAAACACCATATATTTT
>TRBV10-3|TRBJ2-2|.|once
CAIGEVAGELFF
TGTGCCATCGGGGAGGTCGCCGGGGAGCTGTTTTTT
>TRBV9|TRBJ1-1|TRBD1|medium-sized
CASSALGQGGSEAFF
TGTGCCAGCAGCGCGTTGGGACAGGGAGGCTCTGAAGCTTTCTTT
>TRBV19|TRBJ2-7|.|.
CASSMYRAMGEQYF
TGTGCCAGTAGTATGTATAGGGCGATGGGTGAGCAGTACTTC
>TRBV7-2|TRBJ2-1|.|few
CASSLGLGGSYNEQFF
TGTGCCAGCAGCTTAGGGCTCGGTGGGTCCTACAATGAGCAGTTCTTC
>TRBV7-2|TRBJ2-5|.|once
CASSLARTGGTQYF
TGTGCCAGCAGCTTAGCGAGGACCGGGGGGACCCAGTACTTC
>TRBV5-4|TRBJ2-5|.|.
CASSSRGFQETQYF
TGTGCCAGCAGCTCTAGGGGCTTCCAAGAGACCCAGTACTTC
>TRBV20-1|TRBJ1-5|.|few
CSAQEYSNQPQHF
TGCAGTGCCCAGGAGTATAGCAATCAGCCCCAGCATTTT
>TRBV29-1|TRBJ2-2|.|.
CSVAGRGATGELFF
TGCAGCGTTGCAGGTCGGGGGGCAACCGGGGAGCTGTTTTTT
>TRBV4-3|TRBJ1-5|.|.
CASSQGNTLYSNQPQHF
TGCGCCAGCAGCCAAGGAAACACACTTTATAGCAATCAGCCCCAGCATTTT
>TRBV5-4|TRBJ1-6|.|many
CASRIQGGNSPLHF
TGTGCCAGCAGGATCCAGGGTGGTAATTCACCCCTCCACTTT
>TRBV24-1|TRBJ2-5|TRBD1|many
CATKGQGEETQYF
TGTGCCACCAAGGGACAGGGGGAAGAGACCCAGTACTTC
>TRBV6-2/TRBV6-3|TRBJ1-5|.|.
CASSESGRQPQHF
TGTGCCAGCAGTGAGTCAGGGCGTCAGCCCCAGCATTTT
>TRBV20-1|TRBJ2-1|.|medium-sized
CSASRLGSSYNEQFF
TGCAGTGCTTCCCGACTAGGGAGCTCCTACAATGAGCAGTTCTTC
>TRBV4-1|TRBJ1-6|.|.
CASSQEPAQANSPLHF
TGCGCCAGCAGCCAAGAGCCCGCACAGGCCAATTCACCCCTCCACTTT
>TRBV10-2|TRBJ2-1|TRBD2|.
CASTPPGLGNNEQFF
TGCGCCAGCACTCCCCCGGGACTAGGAAACAATGAGCAGTTCTTC
>TRBV2|TRBJ2-7|TRBD2|medium-sized
CASITPGLARGNEQYF
TGTGCCAGCATAACACCGGGACTAGCTCGGGGGAACGAGCAGTACTTC
>TRBV4-2|TRBJ2-1|.|.
CASSQEGDSGGYNEQFF
TGTGCCAGCAGCCAAGAGGGTGACAGTGGGGGTTACAATGAGCAGTTCTTC
>TRBV6-8|TRBJ2-6|.|.
CAILHRAGANVLTF
TGTGCCATATTACACAGGGCTGGGGCCAACGTCCTGACTTTC
>TRBV2|TRBJ2-3|.|many
CASSKSTDTQYF
TGTGCCAGCAGTAAAAGCACAGATACGCAGTATTTT
>TRBV28|TRBJ2-7|TRBD2|.
CASSPQTSGAAYEQYF
TGTGCCAGCAGTCCTCAGACTAGCGGAGCGGCCTACGAGCAGTACTTC
>TRBV7-2|TRBJ2-1|.|.
CASSALGRPDNEQFF
TGTGCCAGCAGCGCCCTGGGGAGGCCTGACAATGAGCAGTTCTTC
>TRBV28|TRBJ2-5|.|.
CASTRGRDETQYF
TGTGCCAGCACCAGGGGGAGGGACGAGACCCAGTACTTC
>TRBV11-1|TRBJ2-3|TRBD2|.
CASSSTSDRVMNTQYF
TGTGCCAGCAGCTCGACTAGCGACAGAGTGATGAATACGCAGTATTTT
>TRBV28|TRBJ1-3|TRBD1|.
CASRKMGQGGRNTTIYF
TGTGCCAGCAGAAAGATGGGACAGGGGGGCAGAAACACCACCATATATTTT
>TRBV29-1|TRBJ2-3|.|many
CSVKSWGRETDTQYF
TGCAGCGTTAAATCTTGGGGGAGAGAGACAGATACGCAGTATTTT
>TRBV20-1|TRBJ2-5|.|.
CSARRETQYF
TGCAGTGCTAGGCGAGAGACCCAGTACTTC
>TRBV6-6|TRBJ2-7|.|once
CASLNPDREFREQYF
TGTGCCAGCCTTAATCCGGACAGAGAATTCCGCGAGCAGTACTTC
>TRBV10-3|TRBJ1-2|.|.
CAISEQETGPDGYTF
TGTGCCATCAGTGAGCAAGAGACAGGTCCCGATGGCTACACCTTC